This T cell receptor beta chain was sequenced in a study of T cells in Graves' hyperthyroidism and ophthalmopathy. The V and J ends lost 3 bases and 4 bases, in that order; junction bases with no gene match: 12. This CDR3 is 18 amino acids long. Used for diagnoses were clinical symptoms, serum thyroxine and TRAb, thyroid ultrasound and orbital computed tomography. Worth noting for this clonotype: What it recognizes is unknown.

Amplified TCR beta CDR3 regions came from RNA transcripts. A set of HTBI primers served as the primers for a first-round RT-PCR of the TCR CDR3. MiXCR, run by TCRdb on the multiplex PCR reads, gives a single entry per CDR3 protein. The table shows about 700,000 distinct CDR3 sequences, with roughly 46% occurring only once. Study-wide results and caveats: Ophthalmopathy onset followed model prediction by a median about seven months. Blood also showed most of the thyroid clonotypes that were expanded above 0.001. Using 13 V-J features, a model discriminated ophthalmopathy from stable hyperthyroidism.

The source material was peripheral blood or thyroid tissue (not recorded which). This chain uses TRBV12-3 or TRBV12-4 with TRBJ1-2, with 12 nucleotides matching TRBD1. The sequence was collected from an adult man with Graves' disease, either hyperthyroidism or ophthalmopathy (not recorded which). The CDR3 nucleotides read TGTGCCAGCAGTTTCGTACCGGGACAGGGGGCGGTGGGCTATGGCTACACCTTC. Its translation: CASSFVPGQGAVGYGYTF.